The clone carrying this T cell receptor beta chain was counted between two and nine times. From the PCR reads, TCRdb called clonotypes with MiXCR, one entry per CDR3 protein. Counted here are about 640,000 distinct CDR3 sequences, less than 20% occurring once; the ten biggest clones make up roughly 0.83%. The data derive from a study of molecular identifiers for immune sequencing clone quantification. This CDR3 has 14 amino acids. V lost 11 bases, J lost 6 bases, and 22 bases lay in between. The specimen was naive CD8+ T cells from blood, with Jurkat cell RNA spiked in. Described subset: FACS-sorted CD8+CD4-CCR7+CD45RA+ naive T cells. The TCR sequence derives from a human donor in good health. Some libraries in this study had Jurkat cell RNA spiked in. The rearrangement uses TRBV23-1 and TRBJ1-1; no definite D call. TRBV23-1 carries the ORF label, with uncertain function. For the CDR3, the DNA is TGCGCCTCCCCCTTGGGCGGTAGCGGGTCTGAAGCTTTCTTT. Amino acids: CASPLGGSGSEAFF.